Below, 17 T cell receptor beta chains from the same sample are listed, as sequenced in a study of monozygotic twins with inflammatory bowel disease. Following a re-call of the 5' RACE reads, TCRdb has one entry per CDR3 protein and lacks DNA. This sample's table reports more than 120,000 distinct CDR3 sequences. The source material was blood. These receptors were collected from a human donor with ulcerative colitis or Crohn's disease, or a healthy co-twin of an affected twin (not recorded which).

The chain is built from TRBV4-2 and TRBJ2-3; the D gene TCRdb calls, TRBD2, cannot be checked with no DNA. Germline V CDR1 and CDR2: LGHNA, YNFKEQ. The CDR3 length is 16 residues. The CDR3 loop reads CASSQDGTSGADTQYF.

CDR3: CASSAIGLGPYEQYF. The V gene is TRBV7-2, the J gene TRBJ2-7; TCRdb's D call, TRBD1, is unchecked because there is no DNA. Germline CDR1 is SGHTA and CDR2 is FQGNSA. There are 15 residues in the CDR3.

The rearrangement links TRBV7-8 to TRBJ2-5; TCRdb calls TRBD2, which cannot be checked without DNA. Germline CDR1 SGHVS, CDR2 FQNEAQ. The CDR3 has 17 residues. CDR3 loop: CASSRRVAASPQETQYF.

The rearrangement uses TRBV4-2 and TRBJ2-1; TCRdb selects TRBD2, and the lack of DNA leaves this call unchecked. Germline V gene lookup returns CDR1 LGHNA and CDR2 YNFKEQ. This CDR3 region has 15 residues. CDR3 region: CASSLNSGGAGEQFF.

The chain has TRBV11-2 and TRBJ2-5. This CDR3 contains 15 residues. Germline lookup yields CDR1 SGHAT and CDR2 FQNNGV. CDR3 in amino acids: CASSLILSAAKTQYF. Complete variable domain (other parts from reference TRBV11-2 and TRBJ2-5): EAGVAQSPRYKIIEKRQSVAFWCNPISGHATLYWYQQILGQGPKLLIQFQNNGVVDDSQLPKDRFSAERLKGVDSTLKIQPAKLEDSAVYLCASSLILSAAKTQYFGPGTRLLVL.

The CDR3 loop is CASSLSGEDGYTF. V is TRBV5-1 and J is TRBJ1-2; there is no DNA to check the TCRdb D call of TRBD1. CDR1 is SGHRS and CDR2 is YFSETQ in the germline V gene. The length of the CDR3 is 13 residues.

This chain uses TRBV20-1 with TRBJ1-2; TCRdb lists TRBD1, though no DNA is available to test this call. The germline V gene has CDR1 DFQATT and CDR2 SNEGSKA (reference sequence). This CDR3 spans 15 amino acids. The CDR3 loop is CSASSGTGFLRGYTF.

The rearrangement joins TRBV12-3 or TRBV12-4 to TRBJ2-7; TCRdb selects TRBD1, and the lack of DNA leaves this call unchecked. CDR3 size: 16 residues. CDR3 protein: CASSLSGRGVAYEQYF.

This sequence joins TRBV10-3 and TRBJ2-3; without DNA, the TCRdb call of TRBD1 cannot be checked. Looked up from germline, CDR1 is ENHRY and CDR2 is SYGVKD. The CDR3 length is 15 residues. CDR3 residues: CAISVPGRVTDTQYF.

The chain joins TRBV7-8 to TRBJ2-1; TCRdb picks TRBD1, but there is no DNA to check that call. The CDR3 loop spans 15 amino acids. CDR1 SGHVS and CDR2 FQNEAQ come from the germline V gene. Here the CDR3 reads CASSQRTGGLNEQFF.

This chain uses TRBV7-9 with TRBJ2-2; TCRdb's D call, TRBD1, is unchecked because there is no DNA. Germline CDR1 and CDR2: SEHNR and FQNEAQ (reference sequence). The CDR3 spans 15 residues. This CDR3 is CASSYRGTNTGELFF.

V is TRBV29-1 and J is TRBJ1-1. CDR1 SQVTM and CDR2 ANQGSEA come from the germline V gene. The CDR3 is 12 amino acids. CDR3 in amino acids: CSVVWSNTEAFF.

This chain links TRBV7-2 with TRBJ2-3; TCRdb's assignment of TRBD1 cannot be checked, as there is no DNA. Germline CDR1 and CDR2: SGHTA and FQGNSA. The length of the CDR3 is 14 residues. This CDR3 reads CASSPGTHSDTQYF.

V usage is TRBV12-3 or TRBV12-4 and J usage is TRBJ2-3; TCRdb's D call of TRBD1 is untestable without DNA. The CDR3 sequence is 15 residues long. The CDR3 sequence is CASSPGGWRTDTQYF.

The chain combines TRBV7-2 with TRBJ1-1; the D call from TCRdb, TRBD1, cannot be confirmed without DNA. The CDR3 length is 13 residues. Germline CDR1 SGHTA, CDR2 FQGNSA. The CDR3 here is CASSLSGDTEAFF.

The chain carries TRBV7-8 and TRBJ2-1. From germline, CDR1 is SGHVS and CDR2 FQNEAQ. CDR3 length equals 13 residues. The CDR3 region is CASSSWARNEQFF.

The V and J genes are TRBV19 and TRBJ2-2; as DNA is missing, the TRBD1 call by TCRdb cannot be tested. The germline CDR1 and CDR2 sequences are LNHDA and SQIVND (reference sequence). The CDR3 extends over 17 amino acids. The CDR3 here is CASTQSFGGRDTGELFF.